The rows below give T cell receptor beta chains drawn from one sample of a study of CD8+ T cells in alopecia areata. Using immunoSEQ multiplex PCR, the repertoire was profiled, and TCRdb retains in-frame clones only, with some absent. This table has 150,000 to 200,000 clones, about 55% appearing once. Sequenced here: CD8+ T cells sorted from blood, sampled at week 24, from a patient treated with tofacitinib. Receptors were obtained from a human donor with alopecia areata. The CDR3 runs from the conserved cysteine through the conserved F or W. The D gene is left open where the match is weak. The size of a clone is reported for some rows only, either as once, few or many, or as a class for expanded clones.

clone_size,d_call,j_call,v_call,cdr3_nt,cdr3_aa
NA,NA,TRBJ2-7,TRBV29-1,TGCAGCGTTGTTTTGGAGGCCCACGAGCAGTACTTC,CSVVLEAHEQYF
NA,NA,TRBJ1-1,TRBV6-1,TGTGCCAGCAGCTTAGGGGGGCGATCTGAAGCTTTCTTT,CASSLGGRSEAFF
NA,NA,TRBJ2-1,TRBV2,TGTGCCAGCGCCTACAATGAGCAGTTCTTC,CASAYNEQFF
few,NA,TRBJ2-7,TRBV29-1,TGCAGCGTACCGAGAAAACAGATACCGACCTACGAGCAGTACTTC,CSVPRKQIPTYEQYF
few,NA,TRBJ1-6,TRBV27,TGTGCCAGCAGTTTATATCCGAATTCACCCCTCCACTTT,CASSLYPNSPLHF
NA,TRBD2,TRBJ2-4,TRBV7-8,TGTGCCAGCAGCTCTCGCGGGGGGCCAGCCAAAAACATTCAGTACTTC,CASSSRGGPAKNIQYF
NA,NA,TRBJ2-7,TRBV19,TGTGCCAGTGGGGACAACTCAGGGGCCTACGAGCAGTACTTC,CASGDNSGAYEQYF
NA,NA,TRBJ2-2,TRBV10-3,TGTGCCATCAGTGAAGGAACAGGGGAGCTGTTTTTT,CAISEGTGELFF
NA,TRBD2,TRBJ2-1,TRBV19,TGTGCCAGTGGGACTAGGCCAAATGAGCAGTTCTTC,CASGTRPNEQFF
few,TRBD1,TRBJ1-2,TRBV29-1,TGCAGCGGAGCTCAGGGGGCGATAGGAGGCTACACCTTC,CSGAQGAIGGYTF
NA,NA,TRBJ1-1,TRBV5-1,TGCGCCAGCAGCCCAAAAGGAGGGAGGGGAGGTTGGACTGAAGCTTTCTTT,CASSPKGGRGGWTEAFF
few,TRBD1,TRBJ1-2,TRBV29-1,TGCAGCGTTACAGGGGGTGAGGGCTACACCTTC,CSVTGGEGYTF
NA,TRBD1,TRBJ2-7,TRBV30,TGTGCCTGGGGGGACAGTACCTACGAGCAGTACTTC,CAWGDSTYEQYF
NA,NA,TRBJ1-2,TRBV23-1,TGCGCCAGCAGTCAAACCCGGGACGGTGGGTGGTGGACGGTGACGGGGATTTATGGCTACACCTTC,CASSQTRDGGWWTVTGIYGYTF
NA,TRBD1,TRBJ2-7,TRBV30,TGTGCCTGGAGTACGACTCGGGACAGGGGATACGAGCAGTACTTC,CAWSTTRDRGYEQYF
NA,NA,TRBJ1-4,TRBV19,TGTGCCAGTAGTATCAATGAAAAACTGTTTTTT,CASSINEKLFF
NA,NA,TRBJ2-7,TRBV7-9,TGTGCCAGCAGCTCACCCGTTTCGGGGGATTATTACGAGCAGTACTTC,CASSSPVSGDYYEQYF
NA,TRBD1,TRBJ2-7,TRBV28,TGTGCCACACAGGGGACGAGAGAGCAGTACTTC,CATQGTREQYF
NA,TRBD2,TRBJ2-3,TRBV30,TGTGCCTGGACCATTAGCGGGGGGGCCTCAGATACGCAGTATTTT,CAWTISGGASDTQYF
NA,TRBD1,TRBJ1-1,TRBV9,TGTGCCAGCAGCAAGACAGGGGTTACTGAAGCTTTCTTT,CASSKTGVTEAFF
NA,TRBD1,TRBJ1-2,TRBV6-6,TGTGCCAGCACCAACCTCGACAGGGAAGACGGCTACACCTTC,CASTNLDREDGYTF
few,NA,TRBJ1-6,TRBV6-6,TGTGCCAGCATCCCAGGGACGAATTCACCCCTCCACTTT,CASIPGTNSPLHF
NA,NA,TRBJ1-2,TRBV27,TGTGCCAGCAGTTCTGGCTATGGCTACACCTTC,CASSSGYGYTF
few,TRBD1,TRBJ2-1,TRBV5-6,TGTGCCAGCAGCCCCGGGACAGGGGGTGGTTATGAGCAGTTCTTC,CASSPGTGGGYEQFF
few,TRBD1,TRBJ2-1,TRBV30,TGTGCCTGGAGTGTGGGACAGGGGGTCGACAATGAGCAGTTCTTC,CAWSVGQGVDNEQFF
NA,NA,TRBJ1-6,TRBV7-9,TGTGCCAGCAGCTTGGCTAATTCACCCCTCCACTTT,CASSLANSPLHF
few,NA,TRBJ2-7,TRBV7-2,TGTGCCAGCAGCTTAGGGGTGGCCTACGAGCAGTACTTC,CASSLGVAYEQYF
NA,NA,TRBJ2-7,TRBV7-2,TGTGCCAGCAGCTTAGCCAGTCCCTACGAGCAGTACTTC,CASSLASPYEQYF
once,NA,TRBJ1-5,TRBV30,TGTGCCTGGAGCGACACTAGCAATCAGCCCCAGCATTTT,CAWSDTSNQPQHF
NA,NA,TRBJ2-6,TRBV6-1,TGTGCCAGCAGTGCGGAGGGGGCTGGGGCCAACGTCCTGACTTTC,CASSAEGAGANVLTF
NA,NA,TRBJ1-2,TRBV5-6,TGTGCCAGCAGCTACTACAGGGACGGCTACACCTTC,CASSYYRDGYTF
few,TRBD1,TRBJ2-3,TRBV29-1,TGCAGCGCCCCCAAGGGGGACAGGGTGGTAGATACGCAGTATTTT,CSAPKGDRVVDTQYF
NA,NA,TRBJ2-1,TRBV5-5,TGCGCCAGCAGCCAGTCACTCCTCAATGAGCAGTTCTTC,CASSQSLLNEQFF
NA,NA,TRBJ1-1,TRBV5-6,TGTGCCAGCAGCCAAGGGCTCACTGAAGCTTTCTTT,CASSQGLTEAFF
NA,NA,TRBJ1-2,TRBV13,TGTGCCAGCAGCTTAGGAGGGGCTAACTATGGCTACACCTTC,CASSLGGANYGYTF
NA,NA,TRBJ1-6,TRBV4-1,TGCGCCAGCAGCCAAGTCCTCTCAGGGAGCTCCTATAATTCACCCCTCCACTTT,CASSQVLSGSSYNSPLHF
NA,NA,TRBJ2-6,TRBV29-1,TGCAGCGTTGACTCTCCGGGTCCCACTGGGGCCAACGTCCTGACTTTC,CSVDSPGPTGANVLTF
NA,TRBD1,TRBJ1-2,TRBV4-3,TGCGCCAGCAGCCAAGATCGTCGGCAGGGGGCCGATGGCTACACCTTC,CASSQDRRQGADGYTF
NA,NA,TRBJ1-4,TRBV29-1,TGCAGCGGTATCGGGGGAAATGAAAAACTGTTTTTT,CSGIGGNEKLFF
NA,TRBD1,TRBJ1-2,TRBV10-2,TGCGCCAGCAGTGAGTCCTTTAGGGGGCTCGCTACTAACTATGGCTACACCTTC,CASSESFRGLATNYGYTF
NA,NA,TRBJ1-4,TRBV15,TGTGCCACCAGGCCGGCCGCCGGAAAACTGTTTTTT,CATRPAAGKLFF
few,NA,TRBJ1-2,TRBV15,TGTGCCACCAGCAGAGATCGCGGGCCGACCTATGGCTACACCTTC,CATSRDRGPTYGYTF
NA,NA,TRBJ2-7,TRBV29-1,TGCAGCTACAAAGTGGCTTACGAGCAGTACTTC,CSYKVAYEQYF
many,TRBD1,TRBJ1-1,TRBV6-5,TGTGCCAGTGACAGGGGACCTGAAGCTTTCTTT,CASDRGPEAFF
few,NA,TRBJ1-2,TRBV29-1,TGCAGCATCCCCTCAGGCCCTAACTATGGCTACACCTTC,CSIPSGPNYGYTF
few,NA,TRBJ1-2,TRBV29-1,TGCAGCGTTGACGTGACTCCCACACGTGGCTACACCTTC,CSVDVTPTRGYTF
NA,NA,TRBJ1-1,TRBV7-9,TGTGCCAGCAGCCCCACTGACATTTTGAACACTGAAGCTTTCTTT,CASSPTDILNTEAFF
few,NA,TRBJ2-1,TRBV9,TGTGCCAGCAGCGTAGGAGGTGAGCAGTTCTTC,CASSVGGEQFF
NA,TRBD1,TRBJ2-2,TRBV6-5,TGTGCCAGCAGTTCACAGGGGTCGAACGGGGAGCTGTTTTTT,CASSSQGSNGELFF
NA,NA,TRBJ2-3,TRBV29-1,TGCAGCGTTGTAGACAGGTCCACCACCCACTCGACAGATACGCAGTATTTT,CSVVDRSTTHSTDTQYF
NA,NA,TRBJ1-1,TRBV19,TGTGCCAGTAGTATGAGTTCCGGAGGTGCAGCTTTCTTT,CASSMSSGGAAFF
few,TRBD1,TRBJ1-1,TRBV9,TGTGCCAGCAGCGTAGAGGGACAGGGATTGCTCTTT,CASSVEGQGLLF
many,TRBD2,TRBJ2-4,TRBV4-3,TGCGCCAGCAGCCAAGATAGGGGGACTAGCGGTGCCATTCAGTACTTC,CASSQDRGTSGAIQYF
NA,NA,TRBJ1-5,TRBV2,TGTGCCAGCAGTGACGCTGGCAGGGCCAATCAGCCCCAGCATTTT,CASSDAGRANQPQHF
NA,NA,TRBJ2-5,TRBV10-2,TGCGCCGCCGGACAAGGGGAAGAGACCCAGTACTTC,CAAGQGEETQYF